The T cell receptor beta chain under discussion was sequenced for a study of blood T cells in healthy people across ages. Trimming stripped 8 bases from V and 8 bases from J, with 15 bases between. Germline lookup yields CDR1 SEHNR and CDR2 FQNEAQ (reference sequence). The CDR3 length is 12 residues. Whole-study findings and limits: As age increased, TCR beta diversity per million T cells fell in a roughly linear fashion.

Together with a sample-barcoded 5' primer, a J-beta primer mix was included in a second PCR lasting about 7 to 12 cycles. TCRdb reprocessed the 5' RACE reads via MiXCR and lists one record per CDR3 protein. The sample has roughly 1,300,000 distinct CDR3 sequences; roughly 64% are singletons. Of note for this clonotype: As yet, its antigen is unknown.

The sequence was collected from a man between 18 and 29 years old in good health. The chain carries TRBV7-9 and TRBJ1-2; D is unclear. Sequencing used blood. The CDR3 DNA sequence: TGTGCCAGCGCATCCCTGGAGGACGGCTACACCTTC. Its translation: CASASLEDGYTF.